The 2 T cell receptor beta chains below all came from one sample that was sequenced in a study of identical twins. TCRdb ran MiXCR on the 5' RACE reads and lists one entry per CDR3 protein. The table has 600,000 to 700,000 distinct CDR3 sequences, about 20% seen once. This sample also belongs to another study, concerning T cells expressing NK-cell markers.

Sequencing was done on a sample of PBMCs. The receptors originated from a woman under 30 in good health.

This clonotype was seen a handful of times. V is TRBV20-1 and J is TRBJ2-3; 11 positions match TRBD2. The CDR3 consists of 15 residues. CDR1 is DFQATT and CDR2 is SNEGSKA in the germline V gene (reference sequence). Trimming cost V 4 bases and J 1 base; bases outside gene matches: 4. The CDR3 nucleotides are TGCAGTGCTAAAGGACTAGCGGGCCGCACAGATACGCAGTATTTT. Its translation: CSAKGLAGRTDTQYF.

The chain couples TRBV12-3 or TRBV12-4 to TRBJ2-1, with a tentative D call TRBD2 (5 bases). The CDR3 runs to 15 residues. V lost 2 bases to trimming and J lost 0 bases, with 8 bases between them. CDR3 amino acids: CASSLIEGSYNEQFF. DNA for the CDR3: TGTGCCAGCAGTTTAATTGAGGGCTCCTACAATGAGCAGTTCTTC.